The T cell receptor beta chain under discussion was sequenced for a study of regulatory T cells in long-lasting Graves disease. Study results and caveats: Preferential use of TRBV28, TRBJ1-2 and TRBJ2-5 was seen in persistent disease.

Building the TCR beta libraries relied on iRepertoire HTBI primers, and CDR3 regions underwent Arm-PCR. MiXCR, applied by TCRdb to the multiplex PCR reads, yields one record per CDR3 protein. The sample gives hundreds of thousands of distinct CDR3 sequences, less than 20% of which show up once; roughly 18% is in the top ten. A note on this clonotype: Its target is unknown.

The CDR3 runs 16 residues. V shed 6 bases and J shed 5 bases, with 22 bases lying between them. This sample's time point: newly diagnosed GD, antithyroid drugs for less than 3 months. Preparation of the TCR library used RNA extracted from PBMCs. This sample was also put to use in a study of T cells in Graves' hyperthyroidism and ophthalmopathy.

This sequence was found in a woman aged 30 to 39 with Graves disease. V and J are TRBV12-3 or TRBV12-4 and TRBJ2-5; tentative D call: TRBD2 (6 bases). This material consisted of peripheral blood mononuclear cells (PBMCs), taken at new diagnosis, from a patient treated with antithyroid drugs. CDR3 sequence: CASSPLGSGVRETQYF. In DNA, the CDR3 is TGTGCCAGCAGCCCCCTGGGTTCGGGGGTCAGGGAGACCCAGTACTTC.